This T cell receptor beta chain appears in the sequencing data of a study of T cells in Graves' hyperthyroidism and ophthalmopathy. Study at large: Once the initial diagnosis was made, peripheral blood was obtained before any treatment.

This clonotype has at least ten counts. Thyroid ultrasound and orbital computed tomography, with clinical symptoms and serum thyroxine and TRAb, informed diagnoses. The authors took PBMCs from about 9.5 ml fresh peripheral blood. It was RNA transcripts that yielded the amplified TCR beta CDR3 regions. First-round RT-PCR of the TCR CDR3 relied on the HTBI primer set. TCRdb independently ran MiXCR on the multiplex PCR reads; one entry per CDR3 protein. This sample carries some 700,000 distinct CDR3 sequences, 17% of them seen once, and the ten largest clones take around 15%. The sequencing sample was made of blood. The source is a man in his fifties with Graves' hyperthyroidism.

The CDR3 sequence is CATSDLSASGASSSTDTQYF. The CDR3 nucleotides read TGTGCCACCAGTGATTTATCGGCTAGCGGGGCCAGTTCTAGCACAGATACGCAGTATTTT. This sequence joins TRBV24-1 and TRBJ2-3; 9 bases are shared with TRBD2. The germline gives CDR1 KGHDR, CDR2 SFDVKD. The CDR3 is 20 residues long. J lost 0 bases, V lost 1 base, and 13 bases had no gene match.